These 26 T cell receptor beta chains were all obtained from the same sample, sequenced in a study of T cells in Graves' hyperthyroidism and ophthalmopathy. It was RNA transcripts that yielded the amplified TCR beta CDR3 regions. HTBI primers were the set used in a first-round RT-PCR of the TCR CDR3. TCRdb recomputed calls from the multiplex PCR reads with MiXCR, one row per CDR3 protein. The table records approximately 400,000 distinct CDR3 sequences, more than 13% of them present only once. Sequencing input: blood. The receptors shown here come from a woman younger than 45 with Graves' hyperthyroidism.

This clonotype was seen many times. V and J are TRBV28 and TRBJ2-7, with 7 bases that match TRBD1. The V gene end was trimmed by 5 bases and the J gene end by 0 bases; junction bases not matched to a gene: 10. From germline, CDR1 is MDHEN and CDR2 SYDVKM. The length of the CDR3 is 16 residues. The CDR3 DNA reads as TGTGCCAGCAGTACCGACCCGGGACAGCCCTCCTACGAGCAGTACTTC. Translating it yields CASSTDPGQPSYEQYF.

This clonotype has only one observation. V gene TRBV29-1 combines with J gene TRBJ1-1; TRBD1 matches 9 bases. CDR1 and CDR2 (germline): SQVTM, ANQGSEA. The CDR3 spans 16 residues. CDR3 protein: CRLISWGGQGYPEAFF. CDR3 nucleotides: TGCAGATTAATCTCTTGGGGTGGACAGGGGTACCCTGAAGCTTTCTTT.

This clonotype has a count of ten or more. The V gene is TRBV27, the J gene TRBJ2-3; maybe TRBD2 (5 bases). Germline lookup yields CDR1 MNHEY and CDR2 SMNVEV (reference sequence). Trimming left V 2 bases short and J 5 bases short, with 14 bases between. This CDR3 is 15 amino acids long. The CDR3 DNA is TGTGCCAGCAGTTTAACGGCTAGCCCAGGAGATACGCAGTATTTT. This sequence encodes CASSLTASPGDTQYF.

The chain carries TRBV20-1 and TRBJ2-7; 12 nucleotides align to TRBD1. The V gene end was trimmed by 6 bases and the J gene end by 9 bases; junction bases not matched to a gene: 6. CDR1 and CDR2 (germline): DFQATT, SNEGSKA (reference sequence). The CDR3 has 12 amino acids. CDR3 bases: TGCAGTGCCCCGGGACAGGGGGCTGTGCAGTACTTC. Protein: CSAPGQGAVQYF.

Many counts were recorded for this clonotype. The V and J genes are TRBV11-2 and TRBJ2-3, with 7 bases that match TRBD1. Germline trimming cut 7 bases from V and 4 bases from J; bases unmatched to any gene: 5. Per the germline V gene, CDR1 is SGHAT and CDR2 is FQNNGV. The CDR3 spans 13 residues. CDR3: CASIKGAADTQYF. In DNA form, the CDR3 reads TGTGCCAGCATCAAGGGGGCCGCAGATACGCAGTATTTT.

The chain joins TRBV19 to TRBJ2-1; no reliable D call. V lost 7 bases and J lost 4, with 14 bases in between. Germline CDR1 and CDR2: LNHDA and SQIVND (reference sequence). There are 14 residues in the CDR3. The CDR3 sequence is CASNGGGFYNEQFF. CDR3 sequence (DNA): TGTGCCAGTAATGGCGGTGGATTTTACAATGAGCAGTTCTTC.

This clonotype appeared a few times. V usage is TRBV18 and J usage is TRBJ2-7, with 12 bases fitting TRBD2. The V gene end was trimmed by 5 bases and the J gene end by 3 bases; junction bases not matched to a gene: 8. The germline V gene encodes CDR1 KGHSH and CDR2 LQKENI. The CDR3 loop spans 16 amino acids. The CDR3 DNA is TGTGCCAGCTCAACTTCTAGCGGGAGGGCCATCTACGAGCAGTACTTC. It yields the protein CASSTSSGRAIYEQYF.

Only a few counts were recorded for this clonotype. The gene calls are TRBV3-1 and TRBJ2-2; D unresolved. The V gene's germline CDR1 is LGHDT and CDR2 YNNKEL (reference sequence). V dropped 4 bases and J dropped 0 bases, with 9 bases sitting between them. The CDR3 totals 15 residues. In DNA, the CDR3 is TGTGCCAGCAGCCCACTCAGCGCGAACACCGGGGAGCTGTTTTTT. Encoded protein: CASSPLSANTGELFF.

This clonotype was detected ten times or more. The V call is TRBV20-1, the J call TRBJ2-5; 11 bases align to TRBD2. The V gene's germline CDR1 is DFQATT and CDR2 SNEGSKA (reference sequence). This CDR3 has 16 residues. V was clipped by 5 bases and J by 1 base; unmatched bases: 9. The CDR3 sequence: CSAVGTSGKPQETQYF. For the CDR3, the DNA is TGCAGTGCTGTGGGGACTAGCGGTAAACCCCAAGAGACCCAGTACTTC.

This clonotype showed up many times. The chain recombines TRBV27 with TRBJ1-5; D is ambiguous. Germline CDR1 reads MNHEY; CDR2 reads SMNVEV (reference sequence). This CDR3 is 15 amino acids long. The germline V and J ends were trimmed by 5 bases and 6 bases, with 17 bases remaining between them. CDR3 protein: CASSEGFGPSQPQHF. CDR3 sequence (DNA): TGTGCCAGCAGTGAAGGCTTTGGACCATCTCAGCCCCAGCATTTT.

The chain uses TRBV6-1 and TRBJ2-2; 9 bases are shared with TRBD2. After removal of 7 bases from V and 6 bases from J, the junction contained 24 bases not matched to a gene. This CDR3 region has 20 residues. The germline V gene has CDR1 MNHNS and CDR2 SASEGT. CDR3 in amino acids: CASIGPRSRAGGRVSGELFF. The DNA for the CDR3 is TGTGCCAGCATTGGACCTCGAAGTCGAGCGGGAGGCAGGGTGTCCGGGGAGCTGTTTTTT.

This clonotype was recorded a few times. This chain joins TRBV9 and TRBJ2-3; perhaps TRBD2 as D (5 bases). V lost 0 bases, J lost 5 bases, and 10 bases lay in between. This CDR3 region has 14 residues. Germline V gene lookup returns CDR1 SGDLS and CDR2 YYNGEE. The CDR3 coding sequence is TGTGCCAGCAGCGTAGGGAGGCTGGGAGATACGCAGTATTTT. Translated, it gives CASSVGRLGDTQYF.

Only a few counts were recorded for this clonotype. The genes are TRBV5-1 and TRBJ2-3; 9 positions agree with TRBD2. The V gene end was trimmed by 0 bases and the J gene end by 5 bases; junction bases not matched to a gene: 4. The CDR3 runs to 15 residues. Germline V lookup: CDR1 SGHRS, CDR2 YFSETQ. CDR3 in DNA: TGCGCCAGCAGCTTGGAGGTAGCGGGAGTAGATACGCAGTATTTT. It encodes CASSLEVAGVDTQYF.

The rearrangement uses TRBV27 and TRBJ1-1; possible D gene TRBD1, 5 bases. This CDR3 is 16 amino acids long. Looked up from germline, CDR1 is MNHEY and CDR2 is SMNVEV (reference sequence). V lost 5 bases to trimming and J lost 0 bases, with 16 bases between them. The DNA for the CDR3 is TGTGCCAGCAGTCCGGACACAAATTTTATGAACACTGAAGCTTTCTTT. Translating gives CASSPDTNFMNTEAFF.

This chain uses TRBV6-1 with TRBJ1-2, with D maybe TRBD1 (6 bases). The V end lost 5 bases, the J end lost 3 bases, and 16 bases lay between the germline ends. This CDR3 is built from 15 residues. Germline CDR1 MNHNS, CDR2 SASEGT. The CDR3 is CASSKLTGGDYGYTF. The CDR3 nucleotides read TGTGCCAGCAGTAAACTGACAGGAGGTGACTATGGCTACACCTTC.

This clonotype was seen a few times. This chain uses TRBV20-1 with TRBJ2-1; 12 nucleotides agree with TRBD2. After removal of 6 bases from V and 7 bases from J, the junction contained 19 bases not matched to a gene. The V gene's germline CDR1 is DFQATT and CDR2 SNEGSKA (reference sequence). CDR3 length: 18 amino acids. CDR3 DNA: TGCAGTGCGCCGCCGGGACGGGTGACTAGCGGGAGTCGGAATGAGCAGTTCTTC. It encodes CSAPPGRVTSGSRNEQFF.

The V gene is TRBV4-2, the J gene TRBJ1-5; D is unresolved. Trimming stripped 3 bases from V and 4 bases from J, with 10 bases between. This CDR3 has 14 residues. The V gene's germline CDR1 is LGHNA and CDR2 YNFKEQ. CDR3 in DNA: TGTGCCAGCAGCCACCGGGGAGATAATCAGCCCCAGCATTTT. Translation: CASSHRGDNQPQHF.

The CDR3 here is CSANPTGHGLEQYF. The CDR3 nucleotides read TGCAGTGCTAATCCCACAGGGCATGGTCTCGAGCAGTACTTC. The rearrangement links TRBV20-1 to TRBJ2-7; D is possibly TRBD1 (6 bases). V was cut by 4 bases and J by 6 bases, with 19 bases left in between. CDR1 is DFQATT and CDR2 is SNEGSKA in the germline V gene (reference sequence). The CDR3 runs 14 residues.

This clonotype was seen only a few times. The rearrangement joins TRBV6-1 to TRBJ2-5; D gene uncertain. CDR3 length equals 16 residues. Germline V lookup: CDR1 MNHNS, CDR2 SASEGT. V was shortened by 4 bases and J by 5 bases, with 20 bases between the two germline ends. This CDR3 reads CASSVNTIGQSETQYF. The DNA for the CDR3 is TGTGCCAGCAGTGTAAATACCATCGGGCAGAGTGAGACCCAGTACTTC.

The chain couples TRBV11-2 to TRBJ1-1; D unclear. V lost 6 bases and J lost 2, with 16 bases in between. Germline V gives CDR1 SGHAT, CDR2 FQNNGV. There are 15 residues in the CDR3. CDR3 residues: CASSPGGIGNTEAFF. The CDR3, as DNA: TGTGCCAGCAGTCCCGGTGGGATTGGCAACACTGAAGCTTTCTTT.

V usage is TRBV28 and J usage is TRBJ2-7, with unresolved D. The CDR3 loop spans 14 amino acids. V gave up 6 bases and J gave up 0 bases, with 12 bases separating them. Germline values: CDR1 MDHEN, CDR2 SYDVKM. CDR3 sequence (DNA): TGTGCCAGCAGCCTTTTAACCTTCTCCTACGAGCAGTACTTC. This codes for CASSLLTFSYEQYF.

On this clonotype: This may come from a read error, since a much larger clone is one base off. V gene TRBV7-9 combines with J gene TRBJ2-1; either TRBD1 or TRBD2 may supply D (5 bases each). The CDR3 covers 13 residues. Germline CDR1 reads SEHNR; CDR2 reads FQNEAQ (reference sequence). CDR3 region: CANSSPWGGEQFF. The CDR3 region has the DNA TGTGCCAACAGCTCCCCATGGGGCGGGGAGCAGTTCTTC. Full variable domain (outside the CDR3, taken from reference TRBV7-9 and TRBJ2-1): DTGVSQNPRHKITKRGQNVTFRCDPISEHNRLYWYRQTLGQGPEFLTYFQNEAQLEKSRLLSDRFSAERPKGSFSTLEIQRTEQGDSAMYLCANSSPWGGEQFFGPGTRLTVL.

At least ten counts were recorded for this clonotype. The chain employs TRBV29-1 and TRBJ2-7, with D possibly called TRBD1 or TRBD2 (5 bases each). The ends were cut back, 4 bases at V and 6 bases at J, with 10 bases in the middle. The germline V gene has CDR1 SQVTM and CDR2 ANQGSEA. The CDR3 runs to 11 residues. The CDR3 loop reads CSVGGDREQYF. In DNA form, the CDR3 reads TGCAGCGTTGGAGGGGATCGCGAGCAGTACTTC.

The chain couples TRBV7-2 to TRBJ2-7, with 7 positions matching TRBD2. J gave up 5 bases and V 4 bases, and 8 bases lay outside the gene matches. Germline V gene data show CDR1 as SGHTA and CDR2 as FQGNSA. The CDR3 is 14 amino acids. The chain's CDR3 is CASSSRDYLHEQYF. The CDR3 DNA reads TGTGCCAGCAGCTCGAGGGACTACCTACACGAGCAGTACTTC.

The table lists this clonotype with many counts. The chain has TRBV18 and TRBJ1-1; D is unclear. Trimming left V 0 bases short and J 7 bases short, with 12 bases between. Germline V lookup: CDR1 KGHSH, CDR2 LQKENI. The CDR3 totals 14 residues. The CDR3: CASSPPLGSLEAFF. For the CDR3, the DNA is TGTGCCAGCTCACCACCATTGGGTTCCCTTGAAGCTTTCTTT.

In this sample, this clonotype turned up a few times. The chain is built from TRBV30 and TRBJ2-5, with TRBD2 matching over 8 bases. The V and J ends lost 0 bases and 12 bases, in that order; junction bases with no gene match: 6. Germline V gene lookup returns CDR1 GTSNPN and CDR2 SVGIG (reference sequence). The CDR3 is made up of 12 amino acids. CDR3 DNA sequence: TGTGCCTGGAGTGTTATAGCGGGATGGGAGTACTTC. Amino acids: CAWSVIAGWEYF. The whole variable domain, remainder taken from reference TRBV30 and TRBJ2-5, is SQTIHQWPATLVQPVGSPLSLECTVEGTSNPNLYWYRQAAGRGLQLLFYSVGIGQISSEVPQNLSASRPQDRQFILSSKKLLLSDSGFYLCAWSVIAGWEYFGPGTRLLVL.